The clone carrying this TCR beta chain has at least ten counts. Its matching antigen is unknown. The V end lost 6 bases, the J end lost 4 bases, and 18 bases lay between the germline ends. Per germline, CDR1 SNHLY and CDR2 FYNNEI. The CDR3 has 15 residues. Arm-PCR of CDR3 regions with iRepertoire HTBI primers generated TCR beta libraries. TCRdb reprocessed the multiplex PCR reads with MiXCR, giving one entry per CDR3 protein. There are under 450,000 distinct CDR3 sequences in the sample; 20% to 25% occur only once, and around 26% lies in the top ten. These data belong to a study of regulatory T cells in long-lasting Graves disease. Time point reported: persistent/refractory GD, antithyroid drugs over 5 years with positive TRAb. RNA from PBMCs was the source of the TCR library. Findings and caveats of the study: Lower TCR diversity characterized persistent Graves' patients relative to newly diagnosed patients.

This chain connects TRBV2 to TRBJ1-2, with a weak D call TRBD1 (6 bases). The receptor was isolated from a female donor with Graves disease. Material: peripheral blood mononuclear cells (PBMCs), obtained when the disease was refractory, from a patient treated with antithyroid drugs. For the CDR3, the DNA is TGTGCCAGCAGAACAACAGGGACCTTTCGCTATGGCTACACCTTC. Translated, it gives CASRTTGTFRYGYTF.